Following are 13 T cell receptor beta chains from one sample sequenced in a study of human T cells and chemical hapten exposure. As for time point: patch test 1, 2 weeks after DPC sensitization. Specified treatment: therapeutic diphenylcyclopropenone sensitization with weekly scalp DPC. Unfractionated whole blood served as the source for total RNA extraction. TCRdb passed the RACE reads through MiXCR, listing each CDR3 protein once. The sample shows roughly 52,000 distinct CDR3 sequences, 8% to 13% of them seen only once. Specimen: whole blood, collected in connection with sensitization to the hapten diphenylcyclopropenone (DPC). All receptors come from a middle-aged woman with alopecia areata. Some clones in this sample may be carry-over from other donors' samples.

This clonotype was seen at least ten times. The V gene is TRBV6-6, the J gene TRBJ2-2, with D hard to call. Looked up from germline, CDR1 is MNHNY and CDR2 is SVGAGI (reference sequence). Trimming stripped 0 bases from V and 9 bases from J, with 14 bases between. The CDR3 length is 15 residues. In DNA form, the CDR3 reads TGTGCCAGCAGTTACTCCCGCCTAGAAACAAGGGAGCTGTTTTTT. This encodes CASSYSRLETRELFF.

The chain employs TRBV6-2 or TRBV6-3 and TRBJ1-3; 7 positions match TRBD1. Trimming removed 0 bases from V and 4 bases from J; junction bases left unmatched: 3. CDR3 length: 15 amino acids. Germline V gene data show CDR1 as MNHEY and CDR2 as SVGEGT. CDR3: CASSYSQGYGNTIYF. CDR3 coding DNA: TGTGCCAGCAGTTACTCACAGGGGTACGGAAACACCATATATTTT.

V gene TRBV20-1 combines with J gene TRBJ2-3, with 10 bases fitting TRBD2. CDR3 length: 16 residues. Germline-derived CDR1 and CDR2 are DFQATT and SNEGSKA (reference sequence). Losses at the gene ends were 2 bases for V and 2 bases for J; bases not matched to a gene: 7. CDR3 region: CSARPESGGATDTQYF. The CDR3 DNA is TGCAGTGCTAGACCAGAGAGCGGGGGGGCCACAGATACGCAGTATTTT.

This clonotype came up many times. This chain connects TRBV5-1 to TRBJ1-5; 7 nucleotides match TRBD1. After removal of 4 bases from V and 6 bases from J, the junction contained 7 bases not matched to a gene. This CDR3 has 14 amino acids. The germline CDR1 and CDR2 sequences are SGHRS and YFSETQ. CDR3 nucleotides: TGCGCCAGCAGCCCCGGACAGGAGGCTCAGCCCCAGCATTTT. Translation: CASSPGQEAQPQHF.

This chain links TRBV18 with TRBJ1-1; 8 bases are a match to TRBD1. CDR1 is KGHSH and CDR2 is LQKENI in the germline V gene. Trimming took 2 bases from V and 5 from J; bases not matched to a gene: 7. The CDR3 runs 15 residues. The CDR3 DNA follows: TGTGCCAGCTCACCATCGGACAGGGAAGGTACTGAAGCTTTCTTT. It translates to CASSPSDREGTEAFF.

This clonotype appeared many times. This sequence joins TRBV6-6 and TRBJ1-3; TRBD1 agrees at 7 bases. Looked up from germline, CDR1 is MNHNY and CDR2 is SVGAGI (reference sequence). J was trimmed by 9 bases and V by 5 bases; bases with no gene match: 4. There are 12 residues in the CDR3. The CDR3 protein is CASSLTGTTIYF. As DNA, the CDR3 is TGTGCCAGCAGTCTGACAGGGACCACCATATATTTT.

This clonotype came up many times. The J gene is TRBJ1-1, the V gene TRBV7-2; D gene ambiguous. This CDR3 comprises 14 residues. V was cut by 1 base and J by 6 bases, with 12 bases left in between. In germline, CDR1 is SGHTA, CDR2 FQGNSA. CDR3 sequence reads: CASSLGLASAEAFF. The DNA for the CDR3 is TGTGCCAGCAGCTTAGGTCTAGCTAGCGCTGAAGCTTTCTTT. Looking up the rest from reference TRBV7-2 and TRBJ1-1 gives the full variable domain: GAGVSQSPSNKVTEKGKDVELRCDPISGHTALYWYRQSLGQGLEFLIYFQGNSAPDKSGLPSDRFSAERTGGSVSTLTIQRTQQEDSAVYLCASSLGLASAEAFFGQGTRLTVV.

V is TRBV28 and J is TRBJ2-1; 8 bases are a match to TRBD2. CDR3 length: 17 amino acids. CDR1 and CDR2 (germline): MDHEN, SYDVKM. Losses at the gene ends were 2 bases for V and 5 bases for J; bases not matched to a gene: 11. CDR3 residues: CASSLPPGAGGHNEQFF. The CDR3 DNA is TGTGCCAGCAGTTTACCTCCCGGGGCGGGGGGACACAATGAGCAGTTCTTC.

This clonotype was recorded a few times. The J gene is TRBJ2-5, the V gene TRBV7-2, with D perhaps TRBD1 or TRBD2 (5 bases each). CDR1 and CDR2 (germline): SGHTA, FQGNSA. This CDR3 spans 14 amino acids. Deletions cut 5 bases from V and 2 bases from J, with 12 bases between. The CDR3 DNA follows: TGTGCCAGCAGCCTCCGGGACCTACAAGAGACCCAGTACTTC. Amino acids: CASSLRDLQETQYF.

This clonotype was picked up a small number of times. V usage is TRBV10-3 and J usage is TRBJ2-4; possibly TRBD2 for D (6 bases). There are 12 residues in the CDR3. The germline V and J ends were trimmed by 6 bases and 8 bases, with 11 bases remaining between them. Looked up from germline, CDR1 is ENHRY and CDR2 is SYGVKD. As DNA, the CDR3 is TGTGCCATCAGCGGGGGAGATGACATTCAGTACTTC. Protein sequence: CAISGGDDIQYF.

The CDR3 sequence: CASSYGLNNEQFF. Written as DNA, the CDR3 is TGTGCCAGCAGCTACGGACTGAACAATGAGCAGTTCTTC. This chain uses TRBV2 with TRBJ2-1, with a weak D call TRBD2 (5 bases). This CDR3 is 13 amino acids long. CDR1 is SNHLY, CDR2 FYNNEI, per germline. Between the trimmed V and J ends, which lost 6 bases and 5 bases, there was a span of 11 bases.

This rearrangement joins TRBV28 to TRBJ2-2; 8 bases fit TRBD2. CDR1 and CDR2 (germline): MDHEN, SYDVKM. After removal of 1 base from V and 4 bases from J, the junction contained 5 bases not matched to a gene. This CDR3 comprises 16 residues. For the CDR3, the DNA is TGTGCCAGCAGTTTATTCCAGCGGGAGCCCACCGGGGAGCTGTTTTTT. It yields the protein CASSLFQREPTGELFF.

Only a few counts were recorded for this clonotype. The chain combines TRBV20-1 with TRBJ1-2, with D hard to call. Germline CDR1 is DFQATT and CDR2 is SNEGSKA (reference sequence). The CDR3 is 13 residues long. With 6 bases removed from V and 4 bases from J, the gap between germline ends came to 15 bases. CDR3 DNA sequence: TGCAGTGCCCCACCGGGCGGCGCCTATGGCTACACCTTC. Encoded protein: CSAPPGGAYGYTF.